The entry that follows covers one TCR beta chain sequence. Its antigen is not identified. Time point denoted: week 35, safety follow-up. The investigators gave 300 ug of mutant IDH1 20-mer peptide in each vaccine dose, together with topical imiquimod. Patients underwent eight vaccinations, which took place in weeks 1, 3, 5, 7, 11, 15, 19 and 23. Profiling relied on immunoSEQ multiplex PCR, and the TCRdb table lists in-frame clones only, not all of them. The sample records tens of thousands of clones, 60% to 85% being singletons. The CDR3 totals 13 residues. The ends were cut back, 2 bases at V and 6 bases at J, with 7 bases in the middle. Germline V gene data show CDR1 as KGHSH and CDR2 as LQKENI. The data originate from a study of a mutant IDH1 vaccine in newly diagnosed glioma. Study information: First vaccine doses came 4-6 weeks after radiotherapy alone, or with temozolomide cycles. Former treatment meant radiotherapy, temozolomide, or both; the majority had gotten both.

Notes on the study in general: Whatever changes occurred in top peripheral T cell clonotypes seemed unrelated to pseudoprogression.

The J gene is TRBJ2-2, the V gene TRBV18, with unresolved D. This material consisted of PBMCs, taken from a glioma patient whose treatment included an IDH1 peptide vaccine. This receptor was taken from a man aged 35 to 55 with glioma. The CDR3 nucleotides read TGTGCCAGCTCACCAGTCACGGCCGGGGAGCTGTTTTTT. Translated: CASSPVTAGELFF.